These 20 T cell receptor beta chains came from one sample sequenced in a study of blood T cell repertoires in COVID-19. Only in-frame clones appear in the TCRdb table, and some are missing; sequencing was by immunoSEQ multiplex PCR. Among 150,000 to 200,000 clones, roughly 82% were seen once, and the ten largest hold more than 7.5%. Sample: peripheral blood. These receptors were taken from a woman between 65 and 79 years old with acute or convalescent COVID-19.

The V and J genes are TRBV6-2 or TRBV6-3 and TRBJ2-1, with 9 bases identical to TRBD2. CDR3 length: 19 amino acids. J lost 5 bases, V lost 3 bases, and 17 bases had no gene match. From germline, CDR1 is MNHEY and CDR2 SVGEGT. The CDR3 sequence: CASSYYYSYSGRGDNEQFF. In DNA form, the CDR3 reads TGTGCCAGCAGTTATTACTACTCTTATAGCGGGAGAGGGGACAATGAGCAGTTCTTC.

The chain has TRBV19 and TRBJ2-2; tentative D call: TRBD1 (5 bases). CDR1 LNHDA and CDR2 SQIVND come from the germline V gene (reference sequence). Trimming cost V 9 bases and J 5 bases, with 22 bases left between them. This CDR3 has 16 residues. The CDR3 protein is CASFSRARARTGELFF. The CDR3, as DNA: TGTGCCAGCTTTAGTCGGGCCAGGGCGAGGACCGGGGAGCTGTTTTTT. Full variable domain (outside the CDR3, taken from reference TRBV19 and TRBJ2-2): DGGITQSPKYLFRKEGQNVTLSCEQNLNHDAMYWYRQDPGQGLRLIYYSQIVNDFQKGDIAEGYSVSREKKESFPLTVTSAQKNPTAFYLCASFSRARARTGELFFGEGSRLTVL.

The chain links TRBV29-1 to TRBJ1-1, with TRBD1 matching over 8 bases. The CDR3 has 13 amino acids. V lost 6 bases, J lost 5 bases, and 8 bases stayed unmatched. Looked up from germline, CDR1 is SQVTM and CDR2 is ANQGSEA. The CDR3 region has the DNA TGCAGCGTCGCGACAGGGGCGCGGACTGAAGCTTTCTTT. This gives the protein CSVATGARTEAFF.

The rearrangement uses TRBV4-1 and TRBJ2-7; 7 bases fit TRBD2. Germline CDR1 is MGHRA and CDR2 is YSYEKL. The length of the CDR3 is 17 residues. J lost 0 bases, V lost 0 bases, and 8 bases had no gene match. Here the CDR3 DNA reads TGCGCCAGCAGCCAAGAAGTGGAGCGGGGCCTCTCCTACGAGCAGTACTTC. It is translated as CASSQEVERGLSYEQYF.

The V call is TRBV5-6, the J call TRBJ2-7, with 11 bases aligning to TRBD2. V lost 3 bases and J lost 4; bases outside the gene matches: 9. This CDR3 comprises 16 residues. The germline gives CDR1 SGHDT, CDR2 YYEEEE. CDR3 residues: CASSSTPGLAAYEQYF. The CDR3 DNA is TGTGCCAGCAGCTCTACGCCGGGACTAGCGGCTTACGAGCAGTACTTC. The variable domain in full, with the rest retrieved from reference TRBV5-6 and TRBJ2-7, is DAGVTQSPTHLIKTRGQQVTLRCSPKSGHDTVSWYQQALGQGPQFIFQYYEEEERQRGNFPDRFSGHQFPNYSSELNVNALLLGDSALYLCASSSTPGLAAYEQYFGPGTRLTVT.

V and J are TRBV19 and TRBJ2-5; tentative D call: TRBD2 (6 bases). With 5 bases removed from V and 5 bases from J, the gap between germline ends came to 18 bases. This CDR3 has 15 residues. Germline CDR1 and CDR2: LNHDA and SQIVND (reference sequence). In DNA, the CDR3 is TGTGCCAGTAGTTCTCGTCATGGGGCGGGGGAGACCCAGTACTTC. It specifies CASSSRHGAGETQYF.

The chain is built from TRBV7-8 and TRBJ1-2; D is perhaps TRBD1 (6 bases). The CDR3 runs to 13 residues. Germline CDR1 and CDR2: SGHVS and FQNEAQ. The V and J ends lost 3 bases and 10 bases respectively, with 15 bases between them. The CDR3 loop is CASSFRQGSAYTF. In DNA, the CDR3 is TGTGCCAGCAGCTTTAGGCAGGGGTCCGCCTACACCTTC.

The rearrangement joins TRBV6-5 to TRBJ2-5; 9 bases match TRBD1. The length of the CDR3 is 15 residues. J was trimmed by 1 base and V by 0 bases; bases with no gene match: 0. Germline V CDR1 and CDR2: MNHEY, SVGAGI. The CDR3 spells CASSYSTGGQETQYF. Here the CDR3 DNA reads TGTGCCAGCAGTTACTCGACAGGGGGCCAAGAGACCCAGTACTTC.

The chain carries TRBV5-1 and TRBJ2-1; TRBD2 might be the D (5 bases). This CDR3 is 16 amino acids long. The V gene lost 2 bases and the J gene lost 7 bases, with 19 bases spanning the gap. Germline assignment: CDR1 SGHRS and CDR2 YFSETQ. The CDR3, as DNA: TGCGCCAGCAGCTTTCTCGTGGCTCCGGGGTTAAATGAGCAGTTCTTC. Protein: CASSFLVAPGLNEQFF.

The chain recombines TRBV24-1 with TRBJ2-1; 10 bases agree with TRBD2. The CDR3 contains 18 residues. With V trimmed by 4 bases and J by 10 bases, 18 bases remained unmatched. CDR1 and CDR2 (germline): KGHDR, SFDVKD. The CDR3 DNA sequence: TGTGCCACCAGTGACCATAGTTGGGTAGCGGGAGGCTTGGGGGAGCAGTTCTTC. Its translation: CATSDHSWVAGGLGEQFF.

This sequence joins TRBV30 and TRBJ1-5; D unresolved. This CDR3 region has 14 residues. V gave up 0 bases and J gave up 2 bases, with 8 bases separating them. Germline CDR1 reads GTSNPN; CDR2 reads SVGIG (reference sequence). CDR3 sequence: CAWSVRAGNQPQHF. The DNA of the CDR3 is TGTGCCTGGAGTGTACGTGCGGGCAATCAGCCCCAGCATTTT.

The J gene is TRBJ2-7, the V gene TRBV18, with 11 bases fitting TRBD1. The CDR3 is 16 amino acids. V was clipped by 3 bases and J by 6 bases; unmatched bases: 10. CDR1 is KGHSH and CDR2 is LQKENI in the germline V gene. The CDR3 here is CASSPEGQGDSTEQYF. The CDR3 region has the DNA TGTGCCAGCTCACCCGAGGGACAGGGGGACTCCACCGAGCAGTACTTC. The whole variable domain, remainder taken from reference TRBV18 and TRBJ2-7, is NAGVMQNPRHLVRRRGQEARLRCSPMKGHSHVYWYRQLPEEGLKFMVYLQKENIIDESGMPKERFSAEFPKEGPSILRIQQVVRGDSAAYFCASSPEGQGDSTEQYFGPGTRLTVT.

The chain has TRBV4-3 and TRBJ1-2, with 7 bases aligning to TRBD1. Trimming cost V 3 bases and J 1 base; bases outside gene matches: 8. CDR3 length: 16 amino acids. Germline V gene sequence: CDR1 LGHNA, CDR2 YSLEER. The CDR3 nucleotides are TGCGCCAGCAGCCAGCGACAGGGACAGAGTAACTATGGCTACACCTTC. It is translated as CASSQRQGQSNYGYTF.

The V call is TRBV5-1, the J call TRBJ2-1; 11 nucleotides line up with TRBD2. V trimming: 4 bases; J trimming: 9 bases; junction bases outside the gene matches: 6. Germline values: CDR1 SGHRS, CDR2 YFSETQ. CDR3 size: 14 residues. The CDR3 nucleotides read TGCGCCAGCAGCAGGGGACTAGCGGCGGGTGAGCAGTTCTTC. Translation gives CASSRGLAAGEQFF.

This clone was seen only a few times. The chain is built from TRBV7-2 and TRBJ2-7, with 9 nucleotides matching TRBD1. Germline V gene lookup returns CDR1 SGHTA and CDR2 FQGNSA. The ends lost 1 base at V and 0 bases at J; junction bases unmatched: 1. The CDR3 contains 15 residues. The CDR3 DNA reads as TGTGCCAGCAGCTTAGTGGGACAGGGCTCCTACGAGCAGTACTTC. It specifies CASSLVGQGSYEQYF.

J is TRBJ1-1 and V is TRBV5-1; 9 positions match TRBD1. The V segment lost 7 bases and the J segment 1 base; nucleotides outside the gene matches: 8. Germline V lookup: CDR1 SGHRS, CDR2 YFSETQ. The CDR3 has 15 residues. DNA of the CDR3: TGCGCCAGCTCTACGAAGACAGGGGGGAACACTGAAGCTTTCTTT. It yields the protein CASSTKTGGNTEAFF.

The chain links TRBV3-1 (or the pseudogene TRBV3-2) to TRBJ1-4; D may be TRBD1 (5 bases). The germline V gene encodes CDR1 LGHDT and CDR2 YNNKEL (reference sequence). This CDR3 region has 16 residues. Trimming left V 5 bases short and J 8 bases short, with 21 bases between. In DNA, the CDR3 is TGTGCCAGCAGCGAATCCTTACAGGCACAAAAGGAAAAACTGTTTTTT. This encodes CASSESLQAQKEKLFF.

The CDR3 reads CASSLGGGPYNEQFF. Here the CDR3 DNA reads TGTGCCAGCAGCTTGGGAGGGGGACCCTACAATGAGCAGTTCTTC. This rearrangement joins TRBV7-2 to TRBJ2-1; tentatively, D is TRBD2 (7 bases). Germline CDR1 and CDR2: SGHTA and FQGNSA. V was pared by 3 bases and J by 2 bases, with 11 bases between. The CDR3 has 15 amino acids.

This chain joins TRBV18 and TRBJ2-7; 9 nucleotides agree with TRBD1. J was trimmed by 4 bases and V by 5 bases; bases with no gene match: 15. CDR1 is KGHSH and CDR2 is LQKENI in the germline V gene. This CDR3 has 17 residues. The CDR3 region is CASSLTPGQGIKYEQYF. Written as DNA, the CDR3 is TGTGCCAGCTCATTAACTCCGGGACAGGGCATTAAGTACGAGCAGTACTTC.

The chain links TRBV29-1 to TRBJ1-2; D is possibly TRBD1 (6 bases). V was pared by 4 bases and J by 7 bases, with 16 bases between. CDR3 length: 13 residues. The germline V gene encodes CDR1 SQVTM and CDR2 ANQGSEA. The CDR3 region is CSVGSPGVGGYTF. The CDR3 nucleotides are TGCAGCGTTGGATCGCCAGGGGTAGGTGGCTACACCTTC.